This passage covers 19 T cell receptor beta chains from one sample sequenced in a study of CD8 T cells in ankylosing spondylitis. TCRdb itself ran the 5' RACE reads through MiXCR, one entry per CDR3 protein. This table has 150,000 to 200,000 distinct CDR3 sequences, approximately 10% appearing once. Material: blood, either unsorted or a sorted T cell fraction (not recorded which). Source of these receptors: a male donor with ankylosing spondylitis or in good health (not recorded which).

V and J are TRBV7-7 and TRBJ2-1; TRBD2 is a possible D gene (5 bases). The length of the CDR3 is 12 residues. The germline V and J ends were trimmed by 4 bases and 12 bases, with 13 bases remaining between them. Germline assignment: CDR1 SSHAT and CDR2 FNYEAQ (reference sequence). This chain's CDR3 is CASSSVSDGQFF. Written as DNA, the CDR3 is TGTGCCAGCAGCTCAGTTAGCGATGGGCAGTTCTTC.

This chain uses TRBV12-3 or TRBV12-4 with TRBJ2-3, with D maybe TRBD2 (6 bases). The CDR3 runs to 16 residues. V lost 6 bases and J 7 bases, leaving 23 bases between the germline ends. CDR3 amino acids: CASSYPEGQGPYTQYF. CDR3 coding DNA: TGTGCCAGCAGCTACCCGGAGGGGCAGGGACCATATACGCAGTATTTT.

This clonotype was counted many times. This chain joins TRBV24-1 and TRBJ2-2; possibly TRBD1 for D (5 bases). The length of the CDR3 is 16 residues. Germline CDR1 reads KGHDR; CDR2 reads SFDVKD. Deletions cut 3 bases from V and 1 base from J, with 11 bases between. CDR3 nucleotides: TGTGCCACCAGTGATACCCAGGGTCTGAACACCGGGGAGCTGTTTTTT. Its translation is CATSDTQGLNTGELFF.

This clonotype was counted between two and nine times. This sequence joins TRBV7-9 and TRBJ2-7, with TRBD2 matching over 15 bases. V lost 5 bases to trimming and J lost 5 bases; unmatched junction nucleotides: 7. This CDR3 comprises 16 residues. Germline V gives CDR1 SEHNR, CDR2 FQNEAQ (reference sequence). CDR3 DNA: TGTGCCAGCAGCCCTAGGACTAGCGGGGGGGCTCACGAGCAGTACTTC. Its protein product is CASSPRTSGGAHEQYF.

Ten or more counts support this clonotype. The V gene is TRBV12-3 or TRBV12-4, the J gene TRBJ1-2; 9 bases are shared with TRBD1. This CDR3 region has 19 residues. After removal of 3 bases from V and 4 bases from J, the junction contained 18 bases not matched to a gene. The CDR3 DNA is TGTGCCAGCAGTTTCTTAACTCGGGACAGGGCCTCCTTGGGCTATGGCTACACCTTC. This gives the protein CASSFLTRDRASLGYGYTF.

This clonotype was counted many times. The rearrangement links TRBV9 to TRBJ1-2; 8 nucleotides match TRBD1. Unmatched junction bases numbered 4, after V lost 4 bases and J lost 5 bases. Per the germline V gene, CDR1 is SGDLS and CDR2 is YYNGEE. The CDR3 runs 13 residues. CDR3 bases: TGTGCCAGCAGCAAGGACAGGGAGTATGGCTACACCTTC. Residues: CASSKDREYGYTF.

This clonotype was counted at least ten times. CDR3 loop: CASSPPGLAGGTHEQYF. The DNA of the CDR3 is TGTGCCAGCTCACCACCGGGGCTAGCGGGAGGAACCCACGAGCAGTACTTC. The chain has TRBV18 and TRBJ2-7; 11 nucleotides agree with TRBD2. The CDR3 runs to 17 residues. Trimming removed 0 bases from V and 5 bases from J; junction bases left unmatched: 9. Per the germline V gene, CDR1 is KGHSH and CDR2 is LQKENI.

This clonotype was found many times. The J gene is TRBJ2-3, the V gene TRBV27, with TRBD2 matching 9 bases. Trimming removed 3 bases from V and 4 bases from J; junction bases left unmatched: 2. This CDR3 contains 14 residues. Germline V lookup: CDR1 MNHEY, CDR2 SMNVEV (reference sequence). In DNA, the CDR3 is TGTGCCAGCAGTTTTAGACTAGCGGCAGATACGCAGTATTTT. Translated, it gives CASSFRLAADTQYF.

This clonotype was found many times. The chain uses TRBV7-8 and TRBJ2-7; D is ambiguous. The ends were cut back, 1 base at V and 2 bases at J, with 9 bases in the middle. CDR1 SGHVS and CDR2 FQNEAQ come from the germline V gene. The CDR3 extends over 14 amino acids. The CDR3: CASSLVALAYEQYF. For the CDR3, the DNA is TGTGCCAGCAGCTTAGTAGCCCTAGCCTACGAGCAGTACTTC.

This clonotype was counted at least ten times. The chain joins TRBV20-1 to TRBJ2-7; perhaps D is TRBD1 or TRBD2 (5 bases each). The length of the CDR3 is 14 residues. Per the germline V gene, CDR1 is DFQATT and CDR2 is SNEGSKA (reference sequence). The V end was cut by 6 bases, the J end by 9 bases, with 24 bases between. CDR3 residues: CSASPSGNLGRQYF. CDR3 DNA sequence: TGCAGTGCCTCCCCGTCAGGGAACTTAGGGAGGCAGTACTTC.

Many counts were recorded for this clonotype. The rearrangement joins TRBV6-1 to TRBJ1-1, with 7 bases that match TRBD1. The CDR3 spans 13 residues. Germline V gene lookup returns CDR1 MNHNS and CDR2 SASEGT. With V trimmed by 6 bases and J by 5 bases, 6 bases remained unmatched. For the CDR3, the DNA is TGTGCCAGCAGCCACAACAGGGGAACTGAAGCTTTCTTT. This encodes CASSHNRGTEAFF.

The chain is built from TRBV20-1 and TRBJ2-7; 12 bases align to TRBD2. CDR3 size: 15 residues. The V gene end was trimmed by 0 bases and the J gene end by 2 bases; junction bases not matched to a gene: 2. CDR1 DFQATT and CDR2 SNEGSKA come from the germline V gene (reference sequence). The CDR3 DNA is TGCAGTGCTAGAGATCTAGCGGGAGGGCCCTACGAGCAGTACTTC. It yields the protein CSARDLAGGPYEQYF.

The table lists this clonotype with a few counts. The rearrangement joins TRBV7-9 to TRBJ2-7; maybe TRBD1 (6 bases). Trimming pared 5 bases from V and 2 bases from J, leaving 10 bases between. Germline assignment: CDR1 SEHNR and CDR2 FQNEAQ (reference sequence). The CDR3 consists of 13 residues. CDR3 region: CASSDTGTYEQYF. In DNA, the CDR3 is TGTGCCAGCAGCGATACAGGGACCTACGAGCAGTACTTC.

Turning to this clonotype: Given a much more abundant clone one base away, this may be a read error. The V call is TRBV7-6, the J call TRBJ2-3; D gene ambiguous. In germline, CDR1 is SGHVS, CDR2 FNYEAQ. The CDR3 totals 16 residues. The germline V and J ends were trimmed by 3 bases and 0 bases, with 13 bases remaining between them. The CDR3 DNA is TGTGCCAGCAGCTTGGGTGGTGACTCTAGCACAGATACGCAGTATTTT. It specifies CASSLGGDSSTDTQYF.

About this clonotype itself: Since a much larger clone is just one base distant, this may be a read error. V and J are TRBV4-3 and TRBJ2-1, with TRBD2 as a possible D gene (6 bases). This CDR3 is 16 amino acids long. The germline V gene has CDR1 LGHNA and CDR2 YSLEER. CDR3 region: CASSQLIGTVNNERFF. DNA for the CDR3: TGCGCCAGCAGCCAGCTTATCGGGACTGTCAACAATGAGCGGTTCTTC.

V gene TRBV20-1 combines with J gene TRBJ2-7; TRBD1 matches at 10 bases. This CDR3 region has 14 residues. V lost 3 bases to trimming and J lost 6 bases; unmatched junction nucleotides: 8. Germline CDR1 and CDR2: DFQATT and SNEGSKA (reference sequence). The CDR3 DNA sequence: TGCAGTGCTAGTCCCGGGACAGGGGAGACCGAGCAGTACTTC. This codes for CSASPGTGETEQYF.

Comments on this clonotype: A much larger clone lies a single base off, so this may be a read error. Because the CDR3's place on the DNA is in doubt, the DNA is left out and the CDR3 is given as listed by TCRdb. The CDR3 sequence: CASSLFGRGSSYNEQLF. The chain recombines TRBV5-1 with TRBJ2-1; the DNA was not compared with TRBD1, the D call given in the table. Per the germline V gene, CDR1 is SGHRS and CDR2 is YFSETQ. The CDR3 adds up to 17 amino acids, both ends counted.

The chain couples TRBV7-6 to TRBJ2-3; 10 nucleotides line up with TRBD2. The V gene end was trimmed by 5 bases and the J gene end by 0 bases; junction bases not matched to a gene: 5. CDR1 is SGHVS, CDR2 FNYEAQ, per germline. The CDR3 is made up of 16 amino acids. CDR3 in DNA: TGTGCCAGCAGCGAGGGACTAGCGAGAAGCACAGATACGCAGTATTTT. This codes for CASSEGLARSTDTQYF. Looking up the rest from reference TRBV7-6 and TRBJ2-3 gives the full variable domain: GAGVSQSPRYKVTKRGQDVALRCDPISGHVSLYWYRQALGQGPEFLTYFNYEAQQDKSGLPNDRFSAERPEGSISTLTIQRTEQRDSAMYRCASSEGLARSTDTQYFGPGTRLTVL.

This clonotype was recorded at least ten times. The CDR3 sequence is CAISGGGLGYNEQFF. The DNA for the CDR3 is TGTGCCATCAGTGGAGGGGGGCTTGGGTACAATGAGCAGTTCTTC. The genes are TRBV10-3 and TRBJ2-1; the D gene could be TRBD1 or TRBD2 (6 bases each). CDR1 ENHRY and CDR2 SYGVKD come from the germline V gene. CDR3 length: 15 residues. With 4 bases removed from V and 4 bases from J, the gap between germline ends came to 14 bases.